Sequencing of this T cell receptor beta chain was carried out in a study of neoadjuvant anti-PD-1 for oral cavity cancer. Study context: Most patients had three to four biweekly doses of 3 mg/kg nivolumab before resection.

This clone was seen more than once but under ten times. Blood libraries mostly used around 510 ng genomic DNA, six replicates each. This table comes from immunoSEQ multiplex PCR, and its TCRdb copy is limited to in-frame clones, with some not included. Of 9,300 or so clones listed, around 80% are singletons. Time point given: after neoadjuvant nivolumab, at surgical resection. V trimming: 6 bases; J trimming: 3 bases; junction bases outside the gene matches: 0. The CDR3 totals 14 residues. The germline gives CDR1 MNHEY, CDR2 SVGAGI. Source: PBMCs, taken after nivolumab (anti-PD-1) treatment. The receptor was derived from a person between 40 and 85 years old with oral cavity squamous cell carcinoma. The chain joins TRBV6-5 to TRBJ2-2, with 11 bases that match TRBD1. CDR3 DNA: TGTGCCAGCAGGGGACAGGGGGACACCGGGGAGCTGTTTTTT. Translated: CASRGQGDTGELFF.